This T cell receptor (beta chain) was recovered during a study of T cells after yellow fever vaccination. Study summary: Low-cell-number fractions were prepared with SMART-Seq v4 Ultra Low Input.

The study's findings and limits: There was a possibility that FACS-sorted repertoires contained abundant clonotypes contaminating from the bulk population. At around 95% for CD4 and approximately 89% for CD8, most primary-vaccination clones showed up again after the booster.

V gave up 3 bases and J gave up 3 bases; unmatched junction bases: 8. The germline V gene has CDR1 SGHTA and CDR2 FQGNSA. The CDR3 consists of 16 residues. As to this clonotype: Its matching antigen is unknown.

TCRdb re-called the 5' RACE reads through MiXCR, storing one row per CDR3 protein. Of 95,000 to 150,000 distinct CDR3 sequences in the sample, roughly 9% are singletons; the top ten hold about two fifths. The receptor was isolated from a man younger than 35 who received the YFV17D yellow fever vaccine. The material was CD8+ T cells sorted from PBMCs, obtained on the day of the yellow fever booster vaccination. V usage is TRBV7-2 and J usage is TRBJ1-1; 9 bases match TRBD1. The CDR3 sequence is CASSLNTGTGYTEAFF. Written as DNA, the CDR3 is TGTGCCAGCAGCTTGAATACCGGGACAGGGTACACTGAAGCTTTCTTT.